The rows below give T cell receptor beta chains drawn from one sample of a study of blood T cells in healthy people across ages. TCRdb passed the 5' RACE reads through MiXCR, listing each CDR3 protein once. Of over 600,000 distinct CDR3 sequences listed, about half were seen once; the top ten hold about a sixth. The sample taken for sequencing was blood. These receptors came from a man aged 80 or over in good health. CDR3s include the opening cysteine and the closing phenylalanine or tryptophan.

J gene: TRBJ2-7
V gene: TRBV7-9
CDR3 protein: CASSLWGTYEQYF

J gene: TRBJ2-7
V gene: TRBV7-2
CDR3 protein: CASSHTSGGAYEQYF

J gene: TRBJ2-1
V gene: TRBV7-9
CDR3 protein: CASSPATGGNEQFF

J gene: TRBJ2-3
V gene: TRBV7-9
CDR3 protein: CASSTTGFGTDTQYF

J gene: NA
V gene: TRBV29-1
CDR3 protein: CSVLGREQYF

J gene: TRBJ2-7
V gene: TRBV6-1
CDR3 protein: CASSGTHYEQYF

J gene: TRBJ2-1
V gene: TRBV7-3
CDR3 protein: CASEGAKFF

J gene: TRBJ1-5
V gene: TRBV24-1
CDR3 protein: CATSESNGLGQPQHF

J gene: TRBJ2-1
V gene: TRBV3-1
CDR3 protein: CASSPGPESNEQFF

J gene: TRBJ2-7
V gene: TRBV5-1
CDR3 protein: CASSFLQGRSYEQYF

J gene: TRBJ2-1
V gene: TRBV10-3
CDR3 protein: CAISDGPPEQFF

J gene: TRBJ1-3
V gene: TRBV7-2
CDR3 protein: CASSLLGGAFDGNTIYF

J gene: TRBJ1-2
V gene: TRBV28
CDR3 protein: CASRAAVEGFGYTF

J gene: TRBJ2-1
V gene: TRBV4-2
CDR3 protein: CASSLRVAGGPGSYNEQFF

J gene: TRBJ1-4
V gene: TRBV5-1
CDR3 protein: CASSLEASNEKLFF

J gene: TRBJ1-1
V gene: TRBV3-2
CDR3 protein: CASSGGAFF

J gene: TRBJ2-1
V gene: TRBV5-1
CDR3 protein: CASSSPSTSGKGSYNEQFF

J gene: TRBJ1-1
V gene: TRBV15
CDR3 protein: CATSREASRALGTEAFF

J gene: TRBJ1-2
V gene: TRBV4-3
CDR3 protein: CASSQDRSGSYGYTF

J gene: TRBJ2-3
V gene: TRBV6-5
CDR3 protein: CASSRTGPGDTQYF

J gene: TRBJ2-5
V gene: TRBV28
CDR3 protein: CASSSVAEETQYF

J gene: TRBJ2-1
V gene: TRBV20-1
CDR3 protein: CSARGTSGRLYEQFF

J gene: TRBJ2-1
V gene: TRBV10-3
CDR3 protein: CAISLTGGEQFF

J gene: NA
V gene: TRBV20-1
CDR3 protein: CSARLAGGRLKTQYF

J gene: TRBJ2-3
V gene: TRBV3-1
CDR3 protein: CASSLGTSGRSLREDTQYF

J gene: TRBJ2-1
V gene: TRBV5-1
CDR3 protein: CASSFTGTSGTYNEQFF

J gene: TRBJ1-2
V gene: TRBV4-1
CDR3 protein: CASSGIGYGYTF